Listed below are T cell receptor beta chains from one sample, sequenced in a study of cytomegalovirus exposure and HLA in healthy donors. Using immunoSEQ multiplex PCR, the repertoire was profiled, and TCRdb retains in-frame clones only, with some absent. The sample contains approximately 61,000 clones, 75% to 85% of which appear only once. Sample: PBMCs. These receptors were taken from a man aged 50-59 years in good health and CMV-seropositive. Each CDR3 is given without its conserved first and last residue. Only part of the rows carry a size: once, few, many, or a class if the clone is expanded.

v_gene: TRBV6-1
j_gene: TRBJ2-7
abundance: NA
CDR3aa: ASSARTHYEQY

v_gene: TRBV6-5
j_gene: TRBJ1-2
abundance: NA
CDR3aa: ASTSSLDSYGYT

v_gene: TRBV7-6
j_gene: TRBJ1-1
abundance: NA
CDR3aa: ASSLGGDTEAF

v_gene: TRBV19
j_gene: TRBJ2-7
abundance: NA
CDR3aa: ASSIAAGPYEQY

v_gene: TRBV18
j_gene: TRBJ1-4
abundance: NA
CDR3aa: ASSRTNEKLF

v_gene: TRBV18
j_gene: TRBJ2-5
abundance: NA
CDR3aa: ASSPGLKETQY

v_gene: TRBV9
j_gene: TRBJ2-4
abundance: NA
CDR3aa: ASSGPGLAKNIQY

v_gene: TRBV7-2
j_gene: TRBJ2-1
abundance: NA
CDR3aa: ASSFKGLAILF

v_gene: TRBV19
j_gene: TRBJ2-1
abundance: NA
CDR3aa: ASSLEGPYYEQF

v_gene: TRBV5-1
j_gene: TRBJ2-7
abundance: NA
CDR3aa: ASSYDRVGYEQY

v_gene: TRBV18
j_gene: TRBJ2-5
abundance: NA
CDR3aa: ASSGTAGPETQY

v_gene: TRBV6-5
j_gene: TRBJ2-1
abundance: NA
CDR3aa: ASSYLLAGGPNEQF

v_gene: TRBV6-1
j_gene: TRBJ1-1
abundance: NA
CDR3aa: ASSLLVGSTEAF

v_gene: TRBV15
j_gene: TRBJ2-1
abundance: NA
CDR3aa: ATSVTSSYNEQF

v_gene: TRBV18
j_gene: TRBJ1-6
abundance: NA
CDR3aa: ASSQGGGSPLH

v_gene: TRBV6-6
j_gene: TRBJ2-7
abundance: NA
CDR3aa: ASKGTGGSYEQY

v_gene: TRBV7-9
j_gene: TRBJ2-7
abundance: few
CDR3aa: ASSSGQTVYEQY

v_gene: TRBV30
j_gene: TRBJ2-7
abundance: NA
CDR3aa: AWDRGTQPYEQY

v_gene: TRBV30
j_gene: TRBJ2-7
abundance: NA
CDR3aa: AWKGKIEQY

v_gene: TRBV19
j_gene: TRBJ2-4
abundance: NA
CDR3aa: ASSIGGQGLAKNIQY

v_gene: TRBV10-3
j_gene: TRBJ1-2
abundance: NA
CDR3aa: AIRQGASDGYT

v_gene: TRBV7-3
j_gene: TRBJ2-1
abundance: NA
CDR3aa: ASSPGRGSYNEQF

v_gene: TRBV4-3
j_gene: TRBJ1-1
abundance: NA
CDR3aa: ASSQGDPGQTIDTEAF

v_gene: TRBV6-1
j_gene: TRBJ1-2
abundance: NA
CDR3aa: ASSGDRGAPHLYGYT

v_gene: TRBV11-3
j_gene: TRBJ2-3
abundance: few
CDR3aa: ASSIPPTDTQY

v_gene: TRBV2
j_gene: TRBJ1-3
abundance: NA
CDR3aa: ASRVGAGQDGNTIY

v_gene: TRBV4-2
j_gene: TRBJ2-4
abundance: NA
CDR3aa: ASSQVGQGAIENIQY

v_gene: TRBV19
j_gene: TRBJ2-5
abundance: NA
CDR3aa: ASSIPNSQDQETQY

v_gene: TRBV5-1
j_gene: TRBJ2-2
abundance: NA
CDR3aa: ASSLAGGVTGELF

v_gene: TRBV18
j_gene: TRBJ1-1
abundance: NA
CDR3aa: ASSPPVPGGTEVF

v_gene: TRBV7-2
j_gene: TRBJ2-7
abundance: NA
CDR3aa: ASSLRSGGYISGEQY

v_gene: TRBV12-5
j_gene: TRBJ2-2
abundance: NA
CDR3aa: ASGSTGVSNTGELF

v_gene: TRBV9
j_gene: TRBJ2-7
abundance: NA
CDR3aa: ASSGGQGDFNEQY

v_gene: TRBV6-1
j_gene: NA
abundance: few
CDR3aa: ASGSRGTYEQY

v_gene: TRBV6-1
j_gene: TRBJ2-5
abundance: NA
CDR3aa: ASRRVGETQY

v_gene: TRBV5-1
j_gene: TRBJ2-5
abundance: NA
CDR3aa: ASSRASGTETQY

v_gene: TRBV18
j_gene: TRBJ2-1
abundance: NA
CDR3aa: ASSPGTRSSYNEQF

v_gene: TRBV5-1
j_gene: TRBJ1-1
abundance: NA
CDR3aa: ASSLAVNTEAF

v_gene: TRBV6-5
j_gene: TRBJ2-2
abundance: once
CDR3aa: ASRGPVEAGELF

v_gene: TRBV18
j_gene: TRBJ2-3
abundance: NA
CDR3aa: ASSPGQGVFTQY

v_gene: TRBV6-5
j_gene: TRBJ2-7
abundance: NA
CDR3aa: ASSPGGAPYEQY

v_gene: TRBV5-8
j_gene: TRBJ2-7
abundance: NA
CDR3aa: ASSWDYYEQY

v_gene: TRBV6-6
j_gene: TRBJ2-1
abundance: NA
CDR3aa: ASSLGAGENEQF

v_gene: TRBV27
j_gene: TRBJ1-5
abundance: NA
CDR3aa: ASSPQTGADQPQH

v_gene: TRBV13
j_gene: TRBJ2-5
abundance: few
CDR3aa: ASSPLADGREGHETQY

v_gene: TRBV28
j_gene: TRBJ2-1
abundance: NA
CDR3aa: ASSSPSGNSYNEQF

v_gene: TRBV7-9
j_gene: TRBJ1-5
abundance: NA
CDR3aa: SSSLVSHQPQH

v_gene: TRBV2
j_gene: TRBJ2-1
abundance: NA
CDR3aa: ASRGLAGGYNEQF

v_gene: TRBV7-9
j_gene: TRBJ2-7
abundance: NA
CDR3aa: ASSPTAGSSYEQY

v_gene: TRBV5-1
j_gene: TRBJ1-2
abundance: once
CDR3aa: ASSPGGRGDYGYT

v_gene: TRBV5-1
j_gene: TRBJ2-7
abundance: NA
CDR3aa: ASSLTGNSYEQY

v_gene: TRBV27
j_gene: TRBJ2-3
abundance: few
CDR3aa: ASSLSRLAGAPGGTQY

v_gene: TRBV11-2
j_gene: TRBJ2-3
abundance: NA
CDR3aa: ASSLAQGSLKPY

v_gene: TRBV6-1
j_gene: TRBJ1-2
abundance: NA
CDR3aa: AILRQGDYGYT